This T cell receptor (beta chain) was observed in a study of T cell repertoires in cytomegalovirus infection (dated by TCRdb to between 2018 and 2021). Turning to the overall study: Because public TCR beta signatures pointed to carriage of CMV infection together with the matching HLA type, the HLA type of each donor mattered for the analysis. The paper's findings and limits, for the study overall: In both this cohort and an independent roughly 350-donor cohort, the cumulative frequency of public TCR beta family members distinguished carriers of CMV infection plus the relevant HLA type. The ex vivo response was dominated by HLA-C-restricted CMV-specific TCR beta clonotypes, which also provided the single most frequent clonotype in two of eight donors.

TCRdb names Illumina HiSeq 1500 as the instrument used. The public reads were reprocessed in TCRdb via fastp at Q25 and MiXCR, keeping in-frame beta chains. Rows are unified per CDR3 protein, each entry keeping the most common DNA and genes. The sample table lists hundreds of thousands of distinct CDR3 sequences, roughly a sixth of them with a count of one. 12% of the sample is in the top ten clones. V is pruned by 3 bases and J by 15 bases, leaving 15 bases of the junction without a gene match. The germline V gene gives CDR1 as SGHTA and CDR2 as FQGNSA. The CDR3 contains 16 residues, cysteine and phenylalanine counted. The CDR3 DNA has 48 bases and is translated from base 1. This clonotype was detected many times. It has no known antigen specificity. No much larger clone exists at a distance of one base, and base qualities are not known.

The chain is encoded by TRBV7-2 joined to TRBJ2-1; the central 12 bases match TRBD2. The sample comprised PBMCs. The clonotype comes from a human donor in good health (CMV status not recorded). Some clones in this sample may be carry-over from other donors' samples. The DNA is as follows: TGTGCCAGCAGCTTCGCTTCGACACTAGCGGGGGGAAGTCCGTTCTTC. It translates as CASSFASTLAGGSPFF.